The 16 T cell receptor beta chains reported below all come from one sample, sequenced in a study of T-cell reconstitution after alpha-beta-depleted transplantation in children. Unique molecular identifiers were used in preparing the TCRbeta library. A single record per CDR3 protein comes from TCRdb applying MiXCR to the PCR reads. The repertoire holds roughly 500,000 distinct CDR3 sequences, with over 25% as singletons. This specimen was PBMCs from the stem cell graft donor, taken from the stem cell graft. These TCRs come from a human donor who donated a stem cell graft to a child with aplastic anemia.

The chain joins TRBV6-5 to TRBJ1-5, with a possible D match to TRBD1 (5 bases). The CDR3 consists of 14 residues. The V end was cut by 2 bases, the J end by 7 bases, with 12 bases between. The V gene's germline CDR1 is MNHEY and CDR2 SVGAGI. The CDR3 DNA reads as TGTGCCAGCAGTTACACGGCAGGGTTCCAGCCCCAGCATTTT. This sequence encodes CASSYTAGFQPQHF.

This rearrangement joins TRBV20-1 to TRBJ1-4; 9 positions match TRBD1. CDR1 and CDR2 from the germline V gene are DFQATT and SNEGSKA (reference sequence). The ends lost 6 bases at V and 7 bases at J; junction bases unmatched: 9. The CDR3 spans 14 residues. CDR3: CSALPGQGLEKLFF. The CDR3 DNA reads TGCAGTGCCCTTCCGGGACAGGGCCTTGAAAAACTGTTTTTT.

The chain links TRBV19 to TRBJ1-1; D might be TRBD1 (5 bases). This CDR3 contains 15 residues. From germline, CDR1 is LNHDA and CDR2 SQIVND (reference sequence). Trimming took 3 bases from V and 6 from J, leaving 17 bases between them. This chain's CDR3 is CASSIVGVIVAEAFF. The CDR3 bases are TGTGCCAGTAGTATTGTAGGGGTTATTGTGGCTGAAGCTTTCTTT.

Only a few counts were recorded for this clonotype. The V gene is TRBV4-3, the J gene TRBJ2-1; D remains unclear. The CDR3 contains 17 residues. CDR1 and CDR2 from the germline V gene are LGHNA and YSLEER. V gave up 4 bases and J gave up 0 bases, with 16 bases separating them. CDR3 DNA: TGCGCCAGCAGCCGAGAAACGGGCCTGAGCTCCTACAATGAGCAGTTCTTC. Protein sequence: CASSRETGLSSYNEQFF.

This chain connects TRBV7-9 to TRBJ2-4; TRBD1 matches at 8 bases. This CDR3 comprises 14 residues. Germline V gives CDR1 SEHNR, CDR2 FQNEAQ (reference sequence). Trimming cost V 5 bases and J 5 bases; bases outside gene matches: 5. The CDR3 sequence: CASSPDRAENIQYF. The DNA of the CDR3 is TGTGCCAGCAGCCCGGACAGGGCGGAAAACATTCAGTACTTC.

The chain employs TRBV30 and TRBJ2-1; D not certain. V was cut by 3 bases and J by 6 bases, with 15 bases left in between. The CDR3 is made up of 14 amino acids. CDR1 is GTSNPN and CDR2 is SVGIG in the germline V gene (reference sequence). The CDR3 reads CAWRADSSGNEQFF. The DNA for the CDR3 is TGTGCCTGGAGGGCGGATAGCTCCGGCAATGAGCAGTTCTTC.

The genes are TRBV5-4 and TRBJ2-1; D may match TRBD1 or TRBD2 (5 bases each). Deletions cut 5 bases from V and 5 bases from J, with 11 bases between. The CDR3 length is 13 residues. Germline V gene sequence: CDR1 SGHNT, CDR2 YYREEE (reference sequence). The chain's CDR3 is CASRIGTNNEQFF. The CDR3 nucleotides read TGTGCCAGCAGGATCGGGACGAACAATGAGCAGTTCTTC.

This clonotype turned up a few times. The gene calls are TRBV7-9 and TRBJ1-2, with D possibly being TRBD1 (5 bases). The germline CDR1 and CDR2 sequences are SEHNR and FQNEAQ (reference sequence). The V and J ends lost 4 bases and 3 bases respectively, with 18 bases between them. This CDR3 has 16 residues. The CDR3 bases are TGTGCCAGCAGCTCGCAGACACAGGACTCTTACTATGGCTACACCTTC. Its translation: CASSSQTQDSYYGYTF.

CDR3 DNA: TGTGCCAGCAGTCCGGACCTGGGCGTCCCTCACACAGATACGCAGTATTTT. Protein product: CASSPDLGVPHTDTQYF. The chain is built from TRBV5-5 and TRBJ2-3; no clear D gene. The V end lost 5 bases, the J end lost 2 bases, and 21 bases lay between the germline ends. Germline assignment: CDR1 SGHKS and CDR2 YYEKEE (reference sequence). There are 17 residues in the CDR3.

This chain connects TRBV20-1 to TRBJ2-1; 8 nucleotides match TRBD2. This CDR3 contains 15 residues. CDR1 and CDR2 (germline): DFQATT, SNEGSKA (reference sequence). V shed 2 bases and J 6 bases; nucleotides not matched to a gene: 9. The CDR3 nucleotides read TGCAGTGCTAGACGACCGGGAGGGCCCTTCAATGAGCAGTTCTTC. It is translated as CSARRPGGPFNEQFF.

Concerning this clonotype: A junction end diverges from the germline sequence, so it may reflect a read error. The chain carries TRBV27 and TRBJ2-3, with D possibly matching TRBD1 (6 bases). Germline-derived CDR1 and CDR2 are MNHEY and SMNVEV (reference sequence). This CDR3 spans 16 amino acids. The CDR3 bases are TGTGCCACCAGTTTCCTGGGGACACAGAGCACAGATACGCAGTATTTT. Its protein is CATSFLGTQSTDTQYF.

This rearrangement joins TRBV28 to TRBJ2-7; no reliable D call. This CDR3 has 11 amino acids. Germline V gives CDR1 MDHEN, CDR2 SYDVKM. The V gene lost 7 bases and the J gene lost 6 bases, with 10 bases spanning the gap. The CDR3 DNA reads as TGTGCCAGCAATGGGTCGGGCGAGCAGTACTTC. Translated: CASNGSGEQYF.

This chain joins TRBV7-2 and TRBJ1-4; D gene uncertain. V lost 5 bases and J lost 8, with 15 bases in between. The CDR3 is 14 residues long. The V gene's germline CDR1 is SGHTA and CDR2 FQGNSA. As DNA, the CDR3 is TGTGCCAGCAGCCGCGGGCCTCCGGAGGAAAAACTGTTTTTT. It codes for CASSRGPPEEKLFF.

This clonotype was counted only a few times. The chain carries TRBV11-2 and TRBJ2-2, with D perhaps TRBD2 (6 bases). The length of the CDR3 is 15 residues. Germline-derived CDR1 and CDR2 are SGHAT and FQNNGV. V lost 6 bases to trimming and J lost 2 bases, with 13 bases between them. The CDR3 coding sequence is TGTGCCAGCAGACCGCCGGGAGCTAACACCGGGGAGCTGTTTTTT. This translates into CASRPPGANTGELFF.

The chain is built from TRBV27 and TRBJ2-4; 7 positions agree with TRBD1. The CDR3 is made up of 15 amino acids. V lost 7 bases and J lost 4; bases outside the gene matches: 10. Looked up from germline, CDR1 is MNHEY and CDR2 is SMNVEV (reference sequence). The CDR3 DNA reads as TGTGCCAGCATAGCCAGGAGCAGGGGGAAAAACATTCAGTACTTC. Translated: CASIARSRGKNIQYF.

The rearrangement uses TRBV4-3 and TRBJ2-7; 11 bases align to TRBD1. The V gene's germline CDR1 is LGHNA and CDR2 YSLEER. This CDR3 has 15 amino acids. V lost 2 bases and J lost 6; bases outside the gene matches: 6. The CDR3 region is CASSQRGQGDGEQYV. CDR3 sequence (DNA): TGCGCCAGCAGCCAACGGGGACAGGGGGACGGCGAGCAGTACGTC.